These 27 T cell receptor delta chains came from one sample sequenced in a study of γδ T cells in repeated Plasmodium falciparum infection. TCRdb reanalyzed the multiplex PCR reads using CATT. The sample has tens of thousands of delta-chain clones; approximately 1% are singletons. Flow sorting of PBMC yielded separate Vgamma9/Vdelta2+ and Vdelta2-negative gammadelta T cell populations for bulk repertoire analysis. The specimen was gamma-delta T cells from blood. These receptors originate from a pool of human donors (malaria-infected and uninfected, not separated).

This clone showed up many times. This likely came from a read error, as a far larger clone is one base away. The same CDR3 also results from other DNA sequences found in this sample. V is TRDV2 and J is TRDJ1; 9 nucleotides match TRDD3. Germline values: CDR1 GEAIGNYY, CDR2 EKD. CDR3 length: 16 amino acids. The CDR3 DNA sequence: TGCGCCTGTCGAAGTACTGGGGGACCAAGAACCGATAAACTCATCTTT. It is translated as CACRSTGGPRTDKLIF.

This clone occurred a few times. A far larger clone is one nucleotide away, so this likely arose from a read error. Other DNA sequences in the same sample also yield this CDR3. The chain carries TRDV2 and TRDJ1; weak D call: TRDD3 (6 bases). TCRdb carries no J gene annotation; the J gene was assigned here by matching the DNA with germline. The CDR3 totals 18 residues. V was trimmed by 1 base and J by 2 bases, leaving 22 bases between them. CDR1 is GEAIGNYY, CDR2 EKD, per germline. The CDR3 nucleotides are TGTGCCTGTGACACTTTGCAGCCACTAGGGGATGGGACCGATAAACTCATCTTT. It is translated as CACDTLQPLGDGTDKLIF.

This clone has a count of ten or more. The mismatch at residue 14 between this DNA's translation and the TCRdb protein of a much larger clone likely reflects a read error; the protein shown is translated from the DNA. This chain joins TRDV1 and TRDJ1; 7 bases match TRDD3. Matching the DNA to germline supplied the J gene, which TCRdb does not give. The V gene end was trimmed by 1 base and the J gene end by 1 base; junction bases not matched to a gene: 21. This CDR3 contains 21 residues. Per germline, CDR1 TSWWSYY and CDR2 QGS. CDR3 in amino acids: CALGEPTPILGTRTGTDKLIF. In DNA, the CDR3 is TGTGCTCTTGGGGAACCCACTCCGATACTGGGGACGCGAACTGGCACCGATAAACTCATCTTT.

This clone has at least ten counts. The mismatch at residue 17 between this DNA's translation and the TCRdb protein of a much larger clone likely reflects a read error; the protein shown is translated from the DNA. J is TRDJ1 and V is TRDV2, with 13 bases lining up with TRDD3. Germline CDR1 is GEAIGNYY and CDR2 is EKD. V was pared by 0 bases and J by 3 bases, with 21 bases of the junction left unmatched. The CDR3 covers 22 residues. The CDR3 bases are TGTGCCTGTGACACCGGTTACTGGGGGATACGCACCCTACCGACGTTTGCCGATAAACTCATCTTT. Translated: CACDTGYWGIRTLPTFADKLIF.

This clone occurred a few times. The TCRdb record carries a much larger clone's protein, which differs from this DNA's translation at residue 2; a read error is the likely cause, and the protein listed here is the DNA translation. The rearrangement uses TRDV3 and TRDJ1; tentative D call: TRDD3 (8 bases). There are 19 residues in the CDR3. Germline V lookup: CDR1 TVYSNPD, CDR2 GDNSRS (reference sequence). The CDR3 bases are TGTTCCTTGCCTTCAGATCGTTCCTACAGGGGATACTCAACCGATAAACTCATCTTT. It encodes CSLPSDRSYRGYSTDKLIF.

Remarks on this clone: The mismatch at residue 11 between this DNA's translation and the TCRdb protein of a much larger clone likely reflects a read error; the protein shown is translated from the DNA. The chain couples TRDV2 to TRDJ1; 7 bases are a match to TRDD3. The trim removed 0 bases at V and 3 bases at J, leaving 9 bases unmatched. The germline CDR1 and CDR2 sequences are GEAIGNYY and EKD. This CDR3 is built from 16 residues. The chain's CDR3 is CACDTVGGGDADKLIF. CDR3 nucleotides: TGTGCCTGTGACACCGTTGGGGGAGGGGACGCCGATAAACTCATCTTT.

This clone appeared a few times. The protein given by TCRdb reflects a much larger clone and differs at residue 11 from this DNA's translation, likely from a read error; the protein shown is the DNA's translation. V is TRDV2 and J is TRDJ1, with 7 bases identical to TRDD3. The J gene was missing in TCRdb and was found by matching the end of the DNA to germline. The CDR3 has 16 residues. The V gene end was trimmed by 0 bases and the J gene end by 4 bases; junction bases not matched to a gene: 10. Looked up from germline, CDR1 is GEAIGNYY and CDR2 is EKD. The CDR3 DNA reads TGTGCCTGTGACACCCTCGGGGATAAGGTGGTCGATAAACTCATCTTT. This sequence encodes CACDTLGDKVVDKLIF.

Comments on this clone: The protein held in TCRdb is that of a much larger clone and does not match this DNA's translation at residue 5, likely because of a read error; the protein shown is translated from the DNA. The CDR3 sequence is CALGGFTAVLGDTVVMDKLIF. CDR3 nucleotide sequence: TGTGCTCTTGGGGGATTCACGGCGGTACTGGGGGATACTGTCGTCATGGATAAACTCATCTTT. The J gene is TRDJ1, the V gene TRDV1; 12 bases are a match to TRDD3. This CDR3 comprises 21 residues. V lost 4 bases to trimming and J lost 5 bases; unmatched junction nucleotides: 23. Germline CDR1 reads TSWWSYY; CDR2 reads QGS.

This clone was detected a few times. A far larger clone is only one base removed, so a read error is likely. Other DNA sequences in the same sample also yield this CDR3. Written as DNA, the CDR3 is TGTGCTCTTGGGGAACCTCCTTTGACACTCATCTTT. Protein sequence: CALGEPPLTLIF. The chain is built from TRDV1 and TRDJ1; D gene unclear. TCRdb carries no J gene annotation; the J gene was assigned here by matching the DNA with germline. V was clipped by 1 base and J by 10 bases, with 10 bases between them. The germline gives CDR1 TSWWSYY, CDR2 QGS. CDR3 length: 12 amino acids.

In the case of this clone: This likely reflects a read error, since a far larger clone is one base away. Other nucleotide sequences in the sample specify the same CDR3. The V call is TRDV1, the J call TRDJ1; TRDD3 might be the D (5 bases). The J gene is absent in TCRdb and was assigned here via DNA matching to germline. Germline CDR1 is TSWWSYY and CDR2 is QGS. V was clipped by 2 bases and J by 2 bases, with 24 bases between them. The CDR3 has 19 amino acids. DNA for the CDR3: TGTGCTCTTGGGGAAGTGAATTTTTACCCCGGGATTCTGACCGATAAACTCATCTTT. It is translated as CALGEVNFYPGILTDKLIF.

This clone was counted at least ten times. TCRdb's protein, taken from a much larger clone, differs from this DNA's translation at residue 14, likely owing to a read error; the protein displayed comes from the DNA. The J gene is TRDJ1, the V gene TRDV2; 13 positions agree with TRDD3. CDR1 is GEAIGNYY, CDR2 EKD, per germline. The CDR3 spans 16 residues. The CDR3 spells CACDILGDTLTDKPIF. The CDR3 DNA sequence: TGTGCCTGTGACATACTGGGGGATACGCTCACCGATAAACCCATCTTT.

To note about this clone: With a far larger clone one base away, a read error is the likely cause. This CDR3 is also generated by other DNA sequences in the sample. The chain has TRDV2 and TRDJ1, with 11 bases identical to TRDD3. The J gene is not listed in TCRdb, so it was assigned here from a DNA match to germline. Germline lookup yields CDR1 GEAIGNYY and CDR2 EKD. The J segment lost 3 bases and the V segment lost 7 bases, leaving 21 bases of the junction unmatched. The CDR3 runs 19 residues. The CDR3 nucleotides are TGTGCCTGCGACGAGGTGATGATACTGGGGGATAAAGGTGCCGATAAACTCATCTTT. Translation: CACDEVMILGDKGADKLIF.

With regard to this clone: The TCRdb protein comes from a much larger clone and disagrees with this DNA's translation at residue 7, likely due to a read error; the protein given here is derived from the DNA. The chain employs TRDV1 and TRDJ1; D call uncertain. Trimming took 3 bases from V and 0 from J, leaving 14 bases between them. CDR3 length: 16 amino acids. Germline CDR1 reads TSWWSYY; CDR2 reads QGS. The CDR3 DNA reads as TGTGCTCTTGGGGAGGAGATGCCCTCGTACACCGATAAACTCATCTTT. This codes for CALGEEMPSYTDKLIF.

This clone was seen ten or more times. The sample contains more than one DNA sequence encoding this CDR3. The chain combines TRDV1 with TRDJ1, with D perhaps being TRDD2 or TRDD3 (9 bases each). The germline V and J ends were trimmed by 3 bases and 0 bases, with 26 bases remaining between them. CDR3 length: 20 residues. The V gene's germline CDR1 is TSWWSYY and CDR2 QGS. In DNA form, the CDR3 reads TGTGCTCTTGGGGAGGCCTTCCTACTGGGGGACTACGATTACACCGATAAACTCATCTTT. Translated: CALGEAFLLGDYDYTDKLIF.

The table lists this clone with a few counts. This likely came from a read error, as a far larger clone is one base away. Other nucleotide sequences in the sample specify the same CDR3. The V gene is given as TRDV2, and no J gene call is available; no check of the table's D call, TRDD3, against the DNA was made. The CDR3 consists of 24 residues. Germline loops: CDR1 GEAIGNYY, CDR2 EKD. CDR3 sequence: CACDTVRPSPSPNWGMGYTDKLIF. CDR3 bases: TGTGCCTGTGACACCGTTCGTCCCTCCCCTAGCCCAAACTGGGGGATGGGGTACACCGATAAGCTCATCTTT.

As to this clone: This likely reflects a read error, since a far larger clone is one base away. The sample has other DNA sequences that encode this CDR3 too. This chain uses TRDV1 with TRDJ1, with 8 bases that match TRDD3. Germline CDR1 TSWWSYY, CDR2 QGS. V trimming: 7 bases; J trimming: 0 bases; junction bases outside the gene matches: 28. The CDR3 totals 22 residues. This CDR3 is CALEAPPSHTGGRQLYTDKLIF. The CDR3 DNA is TGTGCTCTTGAGGCCCCGCCGTCCCATACTGGGGGCCGACAGCTGTACACCGATAAACTCATCTTT.

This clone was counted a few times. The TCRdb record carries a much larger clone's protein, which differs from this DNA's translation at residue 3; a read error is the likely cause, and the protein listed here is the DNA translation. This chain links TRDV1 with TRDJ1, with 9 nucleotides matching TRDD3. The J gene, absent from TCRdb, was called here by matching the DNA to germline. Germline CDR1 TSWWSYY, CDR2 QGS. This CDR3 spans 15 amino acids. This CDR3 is CAPGPYWGTGDKLIF. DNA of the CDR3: TGTGCTCCTGGGCCGTACTGGGGGACCGGCGATAAACTCATCTTT.

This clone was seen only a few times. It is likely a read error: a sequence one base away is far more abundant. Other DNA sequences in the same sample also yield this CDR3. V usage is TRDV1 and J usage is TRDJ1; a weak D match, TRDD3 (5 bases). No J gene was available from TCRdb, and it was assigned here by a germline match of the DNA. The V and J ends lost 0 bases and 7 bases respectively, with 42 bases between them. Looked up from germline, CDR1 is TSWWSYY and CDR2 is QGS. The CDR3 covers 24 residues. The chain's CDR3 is CALGELGLPLNSLSLGDPSPKLIF. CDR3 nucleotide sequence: TGTGCTCTTGGGGAACTAGGATTGCCTTTGAACTCCCTTAGTCTTGGGGACCCCTCCCCTAAACTCATCTTT.

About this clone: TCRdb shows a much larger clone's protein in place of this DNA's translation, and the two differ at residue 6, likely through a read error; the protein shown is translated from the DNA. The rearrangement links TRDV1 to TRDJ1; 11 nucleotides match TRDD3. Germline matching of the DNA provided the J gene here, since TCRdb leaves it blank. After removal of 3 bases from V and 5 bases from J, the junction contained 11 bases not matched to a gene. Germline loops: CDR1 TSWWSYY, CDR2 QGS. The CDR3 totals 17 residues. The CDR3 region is CALGEEWGIRGEDKLIF. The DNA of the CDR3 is TGTGCTCTTGGGGAGGAGTGGGGGATACGAGGAGAGGATAAACTCATCTTT.

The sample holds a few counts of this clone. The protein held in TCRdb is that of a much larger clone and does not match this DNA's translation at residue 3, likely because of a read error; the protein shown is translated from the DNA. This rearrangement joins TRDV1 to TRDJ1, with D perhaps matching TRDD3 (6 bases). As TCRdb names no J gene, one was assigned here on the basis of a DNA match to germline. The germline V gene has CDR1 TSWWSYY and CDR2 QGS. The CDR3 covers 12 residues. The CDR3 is CAPGAVSQKLIF. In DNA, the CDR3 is TGTGCTCCTGGGGCCGTTTCCCAAAAACTCATCTTT.

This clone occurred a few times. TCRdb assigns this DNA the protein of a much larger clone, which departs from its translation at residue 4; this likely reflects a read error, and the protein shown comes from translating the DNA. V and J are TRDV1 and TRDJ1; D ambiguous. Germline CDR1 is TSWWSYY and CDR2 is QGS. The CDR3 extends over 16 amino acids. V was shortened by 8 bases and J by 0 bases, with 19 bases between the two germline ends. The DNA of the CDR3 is TGTGCTCTTCCGATCGAACAGCCCGCATACACCGATAAACTCATCTTT. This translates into CALPIEQPAYTDKLIF.

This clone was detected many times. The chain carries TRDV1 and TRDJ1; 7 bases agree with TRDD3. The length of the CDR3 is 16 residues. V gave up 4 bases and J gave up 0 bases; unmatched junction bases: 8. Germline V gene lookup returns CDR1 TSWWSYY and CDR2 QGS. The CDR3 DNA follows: TGTGCTCTTGGGGCTGGGGGGGCCGCGTACACCGATAAACTCATCTTT. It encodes CALGAGGAAYTDKLIF.

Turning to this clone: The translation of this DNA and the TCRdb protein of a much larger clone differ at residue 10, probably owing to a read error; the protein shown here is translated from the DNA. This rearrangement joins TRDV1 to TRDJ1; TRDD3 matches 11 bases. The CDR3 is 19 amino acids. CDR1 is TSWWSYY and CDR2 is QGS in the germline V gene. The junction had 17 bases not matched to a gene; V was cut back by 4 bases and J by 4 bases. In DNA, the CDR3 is TGTGCTCTTGGGGGATTCGATAACTACATACTGGGGGATATCGATAAACTCATCTTT. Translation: CALGGFDNYILGDIDKLIF.

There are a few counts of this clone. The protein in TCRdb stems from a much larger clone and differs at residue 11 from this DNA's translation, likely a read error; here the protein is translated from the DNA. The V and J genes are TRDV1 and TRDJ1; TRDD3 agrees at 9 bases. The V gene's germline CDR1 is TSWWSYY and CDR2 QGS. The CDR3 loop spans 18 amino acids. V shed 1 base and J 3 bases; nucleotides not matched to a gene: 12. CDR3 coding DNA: TGTGCTCTTGGGGAACCGGCTGACTGGGGGACACCGGCCGATAAACTCATCTTT. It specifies CALGEPADWGTPADKLIF.

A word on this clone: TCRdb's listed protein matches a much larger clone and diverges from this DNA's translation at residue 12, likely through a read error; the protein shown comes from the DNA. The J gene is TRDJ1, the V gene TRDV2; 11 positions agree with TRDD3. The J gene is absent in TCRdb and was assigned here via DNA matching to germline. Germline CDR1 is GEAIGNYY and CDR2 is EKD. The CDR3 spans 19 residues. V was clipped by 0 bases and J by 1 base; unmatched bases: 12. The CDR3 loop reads CACDTTPVLGDNATDKLIF. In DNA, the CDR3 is TGTGCCTGTGACACCACTCCCGTACTGGGGGATAATGCCACCGATAAACTCATCTTT.

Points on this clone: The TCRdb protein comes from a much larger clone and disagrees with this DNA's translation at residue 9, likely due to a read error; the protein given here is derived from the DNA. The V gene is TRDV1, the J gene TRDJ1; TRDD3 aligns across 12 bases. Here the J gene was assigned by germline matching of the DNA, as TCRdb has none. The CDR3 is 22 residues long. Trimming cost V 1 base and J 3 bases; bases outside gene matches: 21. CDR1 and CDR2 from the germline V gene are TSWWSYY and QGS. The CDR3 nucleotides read TGTGCTCTTGGGGAACGCCCACTTCCTCCTACAGCTGGGGGATACGGGCCCGATAAACTCATCTTT. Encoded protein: CALGERPLPPTAGGYGPDKLIF.

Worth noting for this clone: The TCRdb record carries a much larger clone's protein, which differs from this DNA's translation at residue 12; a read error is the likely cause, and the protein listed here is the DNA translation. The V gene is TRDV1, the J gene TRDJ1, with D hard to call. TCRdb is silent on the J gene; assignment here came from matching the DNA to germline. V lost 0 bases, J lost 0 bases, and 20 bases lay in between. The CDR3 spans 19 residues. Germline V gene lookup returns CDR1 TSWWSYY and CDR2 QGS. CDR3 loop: CALGELPEPGSRYTDKLIF. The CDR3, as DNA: TGTGCTCTTGGGGAACTACCCGAACCGGGGTCCAGGTACACCGATAAACTCATCTTT.